This T cell receptor beta chain was captured in a study of blood T cell repertoires in COVID-19. The overall study: Sources were T cells, B-cell-depleted T cells, or PBMCs; the material itself was cDNA or gDNA.

Sequenced by immunoSEQ multiplex PCR; TCRdb stores in-frame clones only, minus some. Of approximately 350,000 clones in the sample, approximately 87% were seen once. The germline CDR1 and CDR2 sequences are MNHEY and SMNVEV (reference sequence). Trimming took 5 bases from V and 6 from J, leaving 17 bases between them. The CDR3 covers 16 residues. This clonotype was obtained from a woman in her forties or fifties with COVID-19, enrolled during active disease. The sequencing input was peripheral blood. V and J are TRBV27 and TRBJ1-6; D uncertain. The CDR3 DNA reads as TGTGCCAGCAGTCCCCGGGGAATTAACCTTAATTCACCCCTCCACTTT. The encoded protein is CASSPRGINLNSPLHF.